This TCR beta chain originates from a study of blood T cell repertoires in COVID-19 (dated by TCRdb to 2018 to 2020). About the investigation overall: The collaborator samples originated in the United States, Italy and Spain and spanned the acute and convalescent phases of COVID-19. The material from the prospective study consisted of cDNA or gDNA derived from T cells, B-cell-depleted T cells, or PBMCs. The dataset comprised deeply sampled blood TCRbeta repertoires from subjects exposed to, actively infected with, or recovered from COVID-19. The repertoires were made available in a free public database intended to serve as a resource for research on the immune response to SARS-CoV-2. Samples came from the ongoing ImmuneRACE study (first 160 participants) plus 1,254 subjects from 6 global collaborators. A de-identified subject ID, COVID-19 status, age in years and sex were almost always included in the sample metadata. Where available, HLA class I and class II types were obtained from metadata supplied by the sample provider rather than from assay-based typing.

At one collaborating source in Seattle, patients were enrolled during active infection and were followed longitudinally through the course of disease. Each collaborating institution followed its own protocols to collect whole blood in K2EDTA tubes. For TCRbeta analysis, collaborator samples were shipped as frozen whole blood, as isolated PBMCs, or as DNA extracted from either sample type. The germline V gene (reference sequence) yields DFQATT for CDR1 and SNEGSKA for CDR2. The germline V and J ends show losses of 3 bases and 5 bases respectively, and no gene match explains 7 bases of the junction. The CDR3 spans 15 residues, from the cysteine through the phenylalanine. Kept here is only the CDR3 DNA, which spans 45 bases and is read in frame from base 1. Study-wide findings and limitations: The quantity of clinical and demographic metadata differed by source and by participant and was supplied without curation.

TCRbeta CDR3 regions were amplified from genomic DNA by means of the immunoSEQ Assay, a bias-controlled multiplex PCR. On the authors' methods: Nucleated cell counts per sample were estimated from amplification of reference gene primers within the assay. To quantify the absolute abundance of each unique TCRbeta CDR3 rearrangement, sequence reads were collapsed and filtered. Productive Simpson clonality was computed per sample as the square root of Simpson's diversity index over productive rearrangements. TCRdb carries this immuneACCESS record with in-frame sequences only. Its versions omit some clonotypes, under half of them owing to an unresolved V gene in the studies checked, with the rest unexplained. V and J calls and clone size follow that table, whereas D and trimming were derived from the DNA. A total of roughly 460,000 clones appear in this sample, around 90% of them only once. The top ten constitute 0.8% to 1% of the sample.

About this clone: Its antigen is currently not known. No much larger clone is present one base from it, and per-base qualities are unavailable.

The sequence joins TRBV20-1 to TRBJ2-2; a stretch of 9 junction bases matches TRBD2. Sequencing used peripheral blood. The source is a man aged 18 to 29 with COVID-19, enrolled during active disease. The CDR3 reads as follows: CSASLAGGRTGELFF. At the DNA level, the sequence is TGCAGTGCTAGTCTCGCGGGGGGGCGGACCGGGGAGCTGTTTTTT.